What follows is one TCR beta chain and its context. Its antigen is unidentified. These data belong to a study of post-analysis software for immune sequencing data. Overall study context: Recorded disease courses covered relapsing-remitting, secondary progressive and progressive-relapsing multiple sclerosis. Some patients had no subtype annotation.

Study-wide findings and caveats: Comparison with controls showed significantly lower normalized Chao1 diversity in multiple sclerosis patients. Co-batched samples clustered tightly together by F measure. With TRBV5-6, TRBV5-1 and TRBV20-1 included, about five TRBV segments were more frequent in patients than in controls.

cDNA libraries of TCR beta carried unique molecular identifiers. Around 500,000 cDNA molecules were recovered from an input of roughly 0.95 to 10 million T cells. MiXCR, run by TCRdb on the PCR reads, gives a single entry per CDR3 protein. The repertoire includes under 900,000 distinct CDR3 sequences, about 57% of them detected once, and about 4.8% sits in the top ten. The germline CDR1 and CDR2 sequences are SEHNR and FQNEAQ (reference sequence). V dropped 0 bases and J dropped 2 bases, with 11 bases sitting between them. CDR3 length: 15 amino acids. Sequencing was carried out using blood. This clonotype originated in a girl aged 5 to 17 with multiple sclerosis. The chain uses TRBV7-9 and TRBJ2-7; D is possibly TRBD2 (5 bases). CDR3: CASSLALGEAYEQYF. DNA of the CDR3: TGTGCCAGCAGCTTAGCGTTGGGAGAGGCCTACGAGCAGTACTTC.